These 25 T cell receptor beta chains share one sample of origin, sequenced in a study of Ad26.COV2.S vaccination and SARS-CoV-2 variants. Treatment indicated: roughly 18 received Ad26.COV2.S at low or high dose, single or two shots; about 5 received placebo; per-sample allocation not given. Vaccine and placebo recipients were sampled on day 63 after the first injection. Data came from immunoSEQ multiplex PCR; TCRdb stores just in-frame clones and leaves some out. The repertoire holds about 320,000 clones, about 86% seen once, with approximately 2% in the top ten. The source was peripheral blood, collected in a trial of Ad26.COV2.S vaccine versus placebo. The receptors shown here come from a person between 18 and 65 years old who received the Ad26.COV2.S COVID-19 vaccine or a placebo.

The chain has TRBV6-5 and TRBJ2-7; either TRBD1 or TRBD2 may supply D (6 bases each). V was pared by 9 bases and J by 2 bases, with 20 bases between. From germline, CDR1 is MNHEY and CDR2 SVGAGI. The CDR3 contains 15 residues. The CDR3 reads CASLEGETVPYEQYF. DNA of the CDR3: TGTGCCAGTCTGGAGGGGGAGACCGTACCCTACGAGCAGTACTTC.

The V and J genes are TRBV5-1 and TRBJ2-3; D unclear. CDR3 size: 15 residues. V was shortened by 1 base and J by 2 bases, with 11 bases between the two germline ends. Germline lookup yields CDR1 SGHRS and CDR2 YFSETQ. The CDR3 protein is CASSLPTQITDTQYF. The CDR3 bases are TGCGCCAGCAGCTTGCCGACTCAGATCACAGATACGCAGTATTTT.

V usage is TRBV28 and J usage is TRBJ1-2; no definite D call. V lost 6 bases and J lost 8, with 16 bases in between. The CDR3 length is 13 residues. Per the germline V gene, CDR1 is MDHEN and CDR2 is SYDVKM. This CDR3 reads CASSSWVSVGYTF. CDR3 DNA: TGTGCCAGCAGCTCCTGGGTTTCGGTAGGCTACACCTTC.

This chain uses TRBV27 with TRBJ2-7; 10 positions agree with TRBD2. This CDR3 comprises 15 residues. The V gene end was trimmed by 5 bases and the J gene end by 5 bases; junction bases not matched to a gene: 9. Germline CDR1 reads MNHEY; CDR2 reads SMNVEV (reference sequence). The CDR3 nucleotides read TGTGCCAGCAGTAACCAGCGGGGGGGAAGCGACGAGCAGTACTTC. Translated, it gives CASSNQRGGSDEQYF.

The chain combines TRBV11-2 with TRBJ2-7; 7 bases fit TRBD1. The CDR3 spans 19 residues. With V trimmed by 2 bases and J by 5 bases, 21 bases remained unmatched. Germline CDR1 reads SGHAT; CDR2 reads FQNNGV. The DNA of the CDR3 is TGTGCCAGCAGCTTACTTCAGGGGGACGGACCGGGTGAGGGTGACGAGCAGTACTTC. It translates to CASSLLQGDGPGEGDEQYF.

The chain uses TRBV7-2 and TRBJ2-1; 9 nucleotides match TRBD1. Germline values: CDR1 SGHTA, CDR2 FQGNSA. V was clipped by 6 bases and J by 1 base; unmatched bases: 7. This CDR3 spans 16 amino acids. CDR3 residues: CASRPDRGRSYNEQFF. The CDR3 nucleotides are TGTGCCAGCAGACCGGACAGGGGTCGATCCTACAATGAGCAGTTCTTC.

This chain connects TRBV10-2 to TRBJ1-1; weak D call: TRBD1 (6 bases). This CDR3 contains 16 residues. Germline V CDR1 and CDR2: WSHSY, SAAADI. V lost 3 bases and J lost 6, with 20 bases in between. CDR3 DNA: TGCGCCAGCAGTGATATACGGTACGGGGGCATCGCTGAAGCTTTCTTT. Protein sequence: CASSDIRYGGIAEAFF.

V usage is TRBV5-6 and J usage is TRBJ1-2; TRBD1 matches at 8 bases. CDR1 is SGHDT and CDR2 is YYEEEE in the germline V gene. The CDR3 totals 15 residues. After removal of 1 base from V and 5 bases from J, the junction contained 7 bases not matched to a gene. CDR3 region: CASSLQGAGTYGYTF. CDR3 DNA sequence: TGTGCCAGCAGCTTGCAGGGGGCTGGTACATATGGCTACACCTTC.

This chain uses TRBV4-3 with TRBJ1-1; D gene ambiguous. Trimming shortened V by 4 bases and J by 4 bases, and 13 bases separated the two germline ends. This CDR3 is 14 amino acids long. Germline loops: CDR1 LGHNA, CDR2 YSLEER. The CDR3 reads CASSLGREGTEAFF. DNA for the CDR3: TGCGCCAGCAGCCTCGGCCGGGAGGGCACTGAAGCTTTCTTT.

The J gene is TRBJ2-3, the V gene TRBV5-6; no reliable D call. The CDR3 is 14 residues long. CDR1 is SGHDT and CDR2 is YYEEEE in the germline V gene. Trimming removed 4 bases at V and 0 bases at J, with 9 bases between. CDR3 sequence: CASSPNPSTDTQYF. In DNA form, the CDR3 reads TGTGCCAGCAGCCCGAATCCTAGCACAGATACGCAGTATTTT.

The rearrangement joins TRBV5-1 to TRBJ1-1; D is ambiguous. This CDR3 has 14 amino acids. The V and J ends lost 0 bases and 5 bases respectively, with 11 bases between them. The germline CDR1 and CDR2 sequences are SGHRS and YFSETQ. Here the CDR3 DNA reads TGCGCCAGCAGCTTGGCCGTGGGGTTGACTGAAGCTTTCTTT. Translation: CASSLAVGLTEAFF.

The chain is built from TRBV10-3 and TRBJ1-2; maybe TRBD1 (5 bases). V gave up 4 bases and J gave up 1 base, with 7 bases separating them. CDR1 is ENHRY and CDR2 is SYGVKD in the germline V gene. The CDR3 has 13 amino acids. The CDR3 loop reads CAISGDFNYGYTF. For the CDR3, the DNA is TGTGCCATCAGTGGGGACTTTAACTATGGCTACACCTTC.

The genes are TRBV7-8 and TRBJ2-3; 8 positions match TRBD2. Trimming at V came to 5 bases and at J to 1 base, leaving 8 bases not matched to a gene. The CDR3 runs to 16 residues. Per germline, CDR1 SGHVS and CDR2 FQNEAQ. For the CDR3, the DNA is TGTGCCAGCAGCCCCGTAGCGGGGAGGGGCACAGATACGCAGTATTTT. This translates into CASSPVAGRGTDTQYF.

The J gene is TRBJ1-1, the V gene TRBV16, with 10 bases lining up with TRBD1. Germline-derived CDR1 and CDR2 are KGHSY and FQNENV. J gave up 5 bases and V 5 bases, and 8 bases lay outside the gene matches. CDR3 length equals 15 residues. Written as DNA, the CDR3 is TGTGCCAGCAGCGACCGGGACAGGGGAAGAACTGAAGCTTTCTTT. Translated, it gives CASSDRDRGRTEAFF. The whole variable domain, filled in from reference TRBV16 and TRBJ1-1, reads GEEVAQTPKHLVRGEGQKAKLYCAPIKGHSYVFWYQQVLKNEFKFLISFQNENVFDETGMPKERFSAKCLPNSPCSLEIQATKLEDSAVYFCASSDRDRGRTEAFFGQGTRLTVV.

The chain employs TRBV3-1 (or the pseudogene TRBV3-2) and TRBJ1-4; the match to TRBD1 covers 9 bases. The length of the CDR3 is 17 residues. Germline V gene lookup returns CDR1 LGHDT and CDR2 YNNKEL (reference sequence). J lost 11 bases, V lost 3 bases, and 16 bases had no gene match. The CDR3, as DNA: TGTGCCAGCAGCCATTCTGGGACAGGGATGCAACAGTGGAAACTGTTTTTT. Translation gives CASSHSGTGMQQWKLFF.

The chain couples TRBV4-2 to TRBJ1-6, with D possibly being TRBD1 (5 bases). The CDR3 runs 15 residues. Germline-derived CDR1 and CDR2 are LGHNA and YNFKEQ. V was clipped by 4 bases and J by 6 bases, with 13 bases between them. The CDR3 reads CASSPGTDLNSPLHF. The CDR3 nucleotides read TGTGCCAGCAGCCCGGGGACGGACCTTAATTCACCCCTCCACTTT.

J is TRBJ2-7 and V is TRBV30, with 9 bases identical to TRBD1. This CDR3 is built from 16 residues. Germline lookup yields CDR1 GTSNPN and CDR2 SVGIG (reference sequence). Germline trimming cut 1 base from V and 0 bases from J; bases unmatched to any gene: 7. The CDR3 DNA reads as TGTGCCTGGAGTGCCGGGCTGACAGGGGGCTCCTACGAGCAGTACTTC. It encodes CAWSAGLTGGSYEQYF.

V is TRBV5-1 and J is TRBJ1-2, with TRBD1 identical over 7 bases. The CDR3 consists of 14 residues. The junction had 5 bases not matched to a gene; V was cut back by 4 bases and J by 2 bases. Looked up from germline, CDR1 is SGHRS and CDR2 is YFSETQ. CDR3 bases: TGCGCCAGCAGCGCTACACAGGGGAACTATGGCTACACCTTC. It codes for CASSATQGNYGYTF.

This chain uses TRBV6-5 with TRBJ1-3; D gene uncertain. Germline CDR1 is MNHEY and CDR2 is SVGAGI. This CDR3 region has 13 residues. The CDR3 DNA reads TGTGCTAGCGGGGTCAGTCCTGGAAACACCATATATTTT. This encodes CASGVSPGNTIYF.

This chain uses TRBV25-1 with TRBJ2-2, with unresolved D. The V and J ends lost 5 bases and 2 bases respectively, with 9 bases between them. The CDR3 is made up of 14 amino acids. Germline V gene lookup returns CDR1 MGHDK and CDR2 SYGVNS. CDR3 amino acids: CASSKGFNTGELFF. Written as DNA, the CDR3 is TGTGCCAGCAGTAAAGGGTTTAACACCGGGGAGCTGTTTTTT.

The rearrangement joins TRBV6-5 to TRBJ1-2, with 7 nucleotides matching TRBD1. This CDR3 contains 15 residues. V dropped 6 bases and J dropped 3; count of bases not matched to a gene: 10. Germline-derived CDR1 and CDR2 are MNHEY and SVGAGI. The CDR3 sequence: CASRRSGGEDYGYTF. CDR3 nucleotide sequence: TGTGCCAGCAGGCGTTCAGGGGGGGAGGACTATGGCTACACCTTC.

The chain is built from TRBV2 and TRBJ2-3, with D possibly being TRBD1 (5 bases). Per germline, CDR1 SNHLY and CDR2 FYNNEI. Deletions cut 2 bases from V and 3 bases from J, with 12 bases between. The CDR3 length is 15 residues. The CDR3 coding sequence is TGTGCCAGCAGTGAACAGGGTAGGGTAACAGATACGCAGTATTTT. It is translated as CASSEQGRVTDTQYF.

V is TRBV5-4 and J is TRBJ2-3; 10 nucleotides align to TRBD1. This CDR3 has 17 amino acids. Germline assignment: CDR1 SGHNT and CDR2 YYREEE (reference sequence). The V gene end was trimmed by 0 bases and the J gene end by 5 bases; junction bases not matched to a gene: 9. The CDR3 protein is CASSLASGQGVRDTQYF. In DNA form, the CDR3 reads TGTGCCAGCAGCTTGGCCTCTGGACAGGGGGTAAGAGATACGCAGTATTTT.

The chain uses TRBV13 and TRBJ2-1, with 8 bases aligning to TRBD1. V was clipped by 1 base and J by 4 bases; unmatched bases: 3. There are 15 residues in the CDR3. Germline CDR1 and CDR2: PRHDT and FYEKMQ (reference sequence). The CDR3 DNA reads as TGTGCCAGCAGCTTAGCAGGGGGCGCGTACAATGAGCAGTTCTTC. This sequence encodes CASSLAGGAYNEQFF.

The V call is TRBV5-1, the J call TRBJ2-7; 7 bases line up with TRBD1. V was clipped by 4 bases and J by 6 bases; unmatched bases: 10. The CDR3 has 14 amino acids. Germline-derived CDR1 and CDR2 are SGHRS and YFSETQ. The CDR3 region has the DNA TGCGCCAGCAGCGAACGACAGGGAATAAGCGAGCAGTACTTC. Its protein is CASSERQGISEQYF.